This T cell receptor beta chain derives from a study of shared clonotypes between healthy human individuals (dated by TCRdb to the early 2020s). In terms of the full investigation: The cohort included a few men and a couple of women between 18 and 49 years of age. Different laboratories and diverse techniques were used to prepare libraries and sequence TCR repertoires, to increase sequencing depth and limit assay-specific biases. Leukapheresis yielded between about 0.85 and 10 billion PBMCs per donor. To estimate repertoire size and how much clonotype sharing occurs between individuals, the study deeply sequenced the blood TCR repertoires of 4 to 6 healthy adults. For each donor, CD4 naive and CD4 memory were each run on three plates, CD8 naive on two plates, and CD8 memory on one plate. Results and caveats for the whole study, not just this receptor: Naive subsets generally had larger estimated clonotype richness than memory subsets. When a handful of donors were compared, the shared fraction of clonotypes was roughly 5% for naive CD4, approximately 3.5% for naive CD8, 2% to 2.5% for memory CD4, and under 0.5% for memory CD8. Pairwise subsampling led to the expectation that sequencing depth would affect the degree of clonotype sharing among donors. Sampling was limited to blood, and TCR repertoires in tissue likely differ from TCR repertoires in blood. Clonotypes shared by all four sorted-subset donors showed higher generation probabilities than non-shared clonotypes. The genetic and exposure-history diversity represented was limited by the small number of donors. Even with the large sequencing depth, rarefaction of the sorted-subset datasets indicated that sequencing was incomplete.

TCR CDR3 regions were amplified from genomic DNA by multiplex PCR using the deep immunoSEQ assay. Genomic DNA extracted from each cell subset was distributed evenly over all wells of several immunoSEQ 96-well plates, and each plate served as one replicate. For sorted subsets, roughly 200 ng of genomic DNA, equivalent to 25,000 to 30,000 T cell genomes, went into each replicate PCR. Purified libraries were measured with a Qubit 3.0 fluorometer, size-checked on a Bioanalyzer 2100, and measured again with the KAPA Library Quantification kit. A separate single-read 150-cycle Illumina NextSeq 550 flow cell was used to sequence each immunoSEQ 96-well plate. In the paper's pipeline: The immunoSEQ output contained only junctional sequences without quality scores, so filtering could not match that applied to full-length reads. Sequences were annotated with PyIR, a Python wrapper for IgBLAST v1.9, using IMGT germline references to assign V/J genes and CDR3. Reads with weak V/J assignments (E-value above 1e-6), missing CDR3, stop codons, out-of-frame junctions, or ambiguous translated residues were removed. V3J clonotypes were defined as sequences sharing the same inferred V gene, J gene, and CDR3 amino acid sequence. The percentage overlap between two repertoires was calculated by dividing the number of shared unique clonotypes by the size of the smaller repertoire. Repertoire richness was assessed with RTK rarefaction, the Chao1 estimator, and Recon v2.1 estimates of unobserved clonotypes. Generation probabilities were computed with OLGA for all TCRbeta clonotypes obtained by the gDNA method from four donors. TCRdb holds this immuneACCESS table with in-frame rearrangements only. Some clones are missing; in checked studies, unresolved V genes explain under half, and the rest has no known cause. Clone size and V and J calls were adopted from that table, with D and trimming inferred from the DNA. The sample table contains some 980,000 clones; only one count was recorded for less than 85% of them. The ten largest make up 1.5% of the sample.

Donors were healthy HIV-negative adults with no recently reported acute infections or vaccinations. All donors were Caucasian adults living in Nashville, Tennessee, USA. CD4+ T cells were enriched by magnetic negative selection; naive cells were then positively selected on CD45RA, and the negative fraction formed the memory subset. Blood was obtained by leukapheresis, after which PBMCs were separated by Ficoll-Histopaque density gradient centrifugation and cryopreserved in liquid nitrogen vapor phase. Analytical flow cytometry was used to check the purity and quantity of each magnetically sorted T cell population. Genomic DNA was isolated from each sorted fraction and quantified by UV absorbance on a Nanodrop 2000c. V drops 5 bases and J drops 1 base, leaving 11 bases in between. Its CDR3 holds 15 amino acids, cysteine through phenylalanine. The entry retains the CDR3 DNA only, 45 bases that are in frame from base 1. Per the germline V gene, KGHSH is the CDR1 and LQKENI is the CDR2.

Only one count was recorded for this clone. Its specific antigen is unknown. Per-base quality was not reported, and no clone a single base away is much larger than it. The sequence was obtained from a young man in good health. The receptor chain draws on TRBV18 and TRBJ2-2; the D gene is perhaps TRBD1, on 7 matching bases. Sequenced sample: memory CD4+ T cells sorted from blood. The cell subset or site label for this specimen denotes: CD45RA-negative fraction. In nucleotides, the sequence is TGTGCCAGCTCAGCGGGACAGCTGAACACCGGGGAGCTGTTTTTT. This translates into CASSAGQLNTGELFF.